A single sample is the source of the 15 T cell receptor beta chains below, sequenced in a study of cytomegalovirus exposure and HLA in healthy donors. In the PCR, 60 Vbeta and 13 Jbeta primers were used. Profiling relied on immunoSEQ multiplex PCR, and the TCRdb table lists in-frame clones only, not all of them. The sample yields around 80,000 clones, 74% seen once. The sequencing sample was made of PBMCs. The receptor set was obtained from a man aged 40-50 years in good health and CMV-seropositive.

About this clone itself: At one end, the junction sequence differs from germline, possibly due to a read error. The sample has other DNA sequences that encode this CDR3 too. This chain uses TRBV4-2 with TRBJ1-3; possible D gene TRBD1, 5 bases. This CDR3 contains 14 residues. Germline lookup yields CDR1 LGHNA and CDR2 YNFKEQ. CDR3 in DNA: TGTGCCAGCAGCCCGGGGGAGTCTGGAAACACTATATATTTT. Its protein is CASSPGESGNTIYF.

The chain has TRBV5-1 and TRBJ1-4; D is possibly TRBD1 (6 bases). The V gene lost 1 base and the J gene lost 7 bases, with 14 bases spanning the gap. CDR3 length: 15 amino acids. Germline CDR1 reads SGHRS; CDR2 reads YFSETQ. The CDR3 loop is CASSLRTGTREKLFF. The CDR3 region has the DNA TGCGCCAGCAGCTTGAGAACCGGGACACGTGAAAAACTGTTTTTT.

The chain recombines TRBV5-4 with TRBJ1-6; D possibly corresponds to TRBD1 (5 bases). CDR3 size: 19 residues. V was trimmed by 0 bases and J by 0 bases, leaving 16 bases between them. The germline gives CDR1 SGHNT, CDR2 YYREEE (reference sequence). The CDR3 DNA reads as TGTGCCAGCAGCTTGGCCGCGGGGGGTCAGGGCTCCTATAATTCACCCCTCCACTTT. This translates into CASSLAAGGQGSYNSPLHF.

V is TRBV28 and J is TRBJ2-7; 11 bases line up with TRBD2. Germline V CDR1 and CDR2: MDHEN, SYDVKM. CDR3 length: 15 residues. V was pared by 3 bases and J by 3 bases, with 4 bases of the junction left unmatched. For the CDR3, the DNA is TGTGCCAGCAGTTTCCCTAGCGGGGGGCGCTACGAGCAGTACTTC. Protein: CASSFPSGGRYEQYF.

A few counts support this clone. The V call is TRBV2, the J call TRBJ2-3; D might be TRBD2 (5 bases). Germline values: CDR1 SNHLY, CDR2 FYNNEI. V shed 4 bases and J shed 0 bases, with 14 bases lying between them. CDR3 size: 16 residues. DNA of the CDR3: TGTGCCAGCAGTGCAGGACTTTCAATCAGCACAGATACGCAGTATTTT. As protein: CASSAGLSISTDTQYF.

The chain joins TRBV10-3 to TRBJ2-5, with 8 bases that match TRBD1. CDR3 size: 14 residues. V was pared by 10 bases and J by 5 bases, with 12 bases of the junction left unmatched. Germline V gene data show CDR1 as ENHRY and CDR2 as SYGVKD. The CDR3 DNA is TGTGCCACCCATCAGGGGGCCGCCGGGGAGACCCAGTACTTC. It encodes CATHQGAAGETQYF.

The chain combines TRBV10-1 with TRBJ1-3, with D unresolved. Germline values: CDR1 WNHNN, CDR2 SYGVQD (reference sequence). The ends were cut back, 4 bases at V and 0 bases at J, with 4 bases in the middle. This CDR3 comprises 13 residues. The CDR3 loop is CASSASSGNTIYF. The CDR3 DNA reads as TGCGCCAGCAGTGCATCCTCTGGAAACACCATATATTTT.

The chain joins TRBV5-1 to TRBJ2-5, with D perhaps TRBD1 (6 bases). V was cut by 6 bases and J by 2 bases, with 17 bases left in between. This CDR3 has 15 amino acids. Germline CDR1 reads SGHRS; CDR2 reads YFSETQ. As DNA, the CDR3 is TGCGCCAGCACTATTCTGGGGGCGCAGCAAGAGACCCAGTACTTC. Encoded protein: CASTILGAQQETQYF.

DNA of the CDR3: TGTGCCAGCAGCCAAGATGGGGTCAGGGAAAATTCACCCCTCCACTTT. It specifies CASSQDGVRENSPLHF. This chain uses TRBV4-2 with TRBJ1-6, with D perhaps matching TRBD1 (5 bases). Trimming cost V 0 bases and J 7 bases, with 13 bases left between them. The CDR3 covers 16 residues. The germline CDR1 and CDR2 sequences are LGHNA and YNFKEQ.

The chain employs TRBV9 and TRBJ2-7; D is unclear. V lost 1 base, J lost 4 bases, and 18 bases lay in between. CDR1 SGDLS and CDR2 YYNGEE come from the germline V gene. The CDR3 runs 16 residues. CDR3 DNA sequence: TGTGCCAGCAGCGTATCGAGGTTTTCCTCTAAGTACGAGCAGTACTTC. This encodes CASSVSRFSSKYEQYF.

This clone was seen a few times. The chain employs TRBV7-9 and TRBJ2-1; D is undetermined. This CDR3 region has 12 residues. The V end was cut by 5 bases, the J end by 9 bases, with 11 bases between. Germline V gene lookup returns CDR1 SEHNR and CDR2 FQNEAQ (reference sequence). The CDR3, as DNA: TGTGCCAGCAGCCTCACCGAGGTTGAGCAGTTCTTC. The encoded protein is CASSLTEVEQFF.

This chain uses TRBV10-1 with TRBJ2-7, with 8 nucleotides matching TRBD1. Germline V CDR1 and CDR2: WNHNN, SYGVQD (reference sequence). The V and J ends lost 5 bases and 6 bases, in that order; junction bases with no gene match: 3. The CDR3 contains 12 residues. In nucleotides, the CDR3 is TGCGCCAGCAGTCCCGACAGGGGCGAGCAGTACTTC. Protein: CASSPDRGEQYF.

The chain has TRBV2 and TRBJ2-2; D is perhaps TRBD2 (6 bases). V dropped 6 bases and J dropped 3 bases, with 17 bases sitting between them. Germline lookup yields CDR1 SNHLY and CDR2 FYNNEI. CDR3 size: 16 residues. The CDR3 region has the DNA TGTGCCAGCAGCCCGCGGAGGGTGAGGTACACCGGGGAGCTGTTTTTT. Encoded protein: CASSPRRVRYTGELFF.

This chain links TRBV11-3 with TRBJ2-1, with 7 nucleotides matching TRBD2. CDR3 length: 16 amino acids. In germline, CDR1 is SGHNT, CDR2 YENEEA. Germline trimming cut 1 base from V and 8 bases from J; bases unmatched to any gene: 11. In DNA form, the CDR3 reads TGTGCCAGCAGCTTAGTTACGGGAGGAGTTGTAGATGAGCAGTTCTTC. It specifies CASSLVTGGVVDEQFF.

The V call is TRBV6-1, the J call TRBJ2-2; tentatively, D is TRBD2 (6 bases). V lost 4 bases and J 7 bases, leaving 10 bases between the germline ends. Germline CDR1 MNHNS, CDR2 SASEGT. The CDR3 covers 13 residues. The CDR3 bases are TGTGCCAGCAGTGGGAGGGCTCACGGGGAGCTGTTTTTT. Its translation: CASSGRAHGELFF.